A single sample gave rise to the 8 T cell receptor beta chains below, sequenced in a study of blood T cells in healthy people across ages. Then a second PCR, running about 6 to 12 cycles, was carried out with a sample-barcoded 5' primer and a J-beta primer mix. Each CDR3 protein is one row after TCRdb ran MiXCR on the 5' RACE reads. The table has about 670,000 distinct CDR3 sequences, approximately 52% seen once. The sequencing input was blood. These receptor sequences come from an elderly woman in good health.

This clonotype was seen only a few times. This chain links TRBV7-9 with TRBJ2-6; D possibly corresponds to TRBD1 (6 bases). Looked up from germline, CDR1 is SEHNR and CDR2 is FQNEAQ (reference sequence). Deletions cut 3 bases from V and 4 bases from J, with 7 bases between. The CDR3 sequence is 14 residues long. The CDR3 bases are TGTGCCAGCAGCTTGAGGGGGGGGGCCAACGTCCTGACTTTC. Protein product: CASSLRGGANVLTF.

The chain recombines TRBV6-6 with TRBJ2-6; D gene unclear. The germline V gene has CDR1 MNHNY and CDR2 SVGAGI (reference sequence). Trimming took off 7 bases at V and 0 bases at J, with 7 bases between the two ends. This CDR3 contains 14 residues. CDR3 bases: TGTGCCAGCAAGGATGTCTCTGGGGCCAACGTCCTGACTTTC. Protein product: CASKDVSGANVLTF.

This sequence joins TRBV7-6 and TRBJ2-5, with TRBD1 matching 8 bases. The trim removed 2 bases at V and 4 bases at J, leaving 6 bases unmatched. CDR1 is SGHVS and CDR2 is FNYEAQ in the germline V gene. The CDR3 is 15 amino acids. CDR3 bases: TGTGCCAGCAGCTTATCAGGGGGCATCGGAGAGACCCAGTACTTC. Amino acid sequence: CASSLSGGIGETQYF.

The chain is built from TRBV12-3 or TRBV12-4 and TRBJ2-7, with 12 bases aligning to TRBD1. This CDR3 contains 15 residues. V lost 8 bases to trimming and J lost 5 bases; unmatched junction nucleotides: 10. For the CDR3, the DNA is TGTGCCAGCGGCTCCGGGACAGGGGGCAGCGACGAGCAGTACTTC. Its protein product is CASGSGTGGSDEQYF.

The CDR3 DNA follows: TGCGCCAGCAGCTTGGGGGAGATCTATTCACCCCTCCACTTT. Amino acids: CASSLGEIYSPLHF. V and J are TRBV5-1 and TRBJ1-6; D gene unclear. The CDR3 loop spans 14 amino acids. Trimming removed 0 bases at V and 8 bases at J, with 9 bases between. CDR1 and CDR2 (germline): SGHRS, YFSETQ. Supplemented by reference TRBV5-1 and TRBJ1-6, the full variable domain reads KAGVTQTPRYLIKTRGQQVTLSCSPISGHRSVSWYQQTPGQGLQFLFEYFSETQRNKGNFPGRFSGRQFSNSRSEMNVSTLELGDSALYLCASSLGEIYSPLHFGNGTRLTVT.

In its sample, this clonotype was seen many times. This chain links TRBV20-1 with TRBJ2-2, with a weak D call TRBD2 (5 bases). Germline V CDR1 and CDR2: DFQATT, SNEGSKA (reference sequence). This CDR3 has 13 amino acids. V was trimmed by 6 bases and J by 10 bases, leaving 18 bases between them. The CDR3 nucleotides are TGCAGTGCCCCATCGGACTGGTCCGCGGAGCTGTTTTTT. It is translated as CSAPSDWSAELFF.

The V and J genes are TRBV10-3 and TRBJ2-4, with TRBD1 identical over 9 bases. The V gene's germline CDR1 is ENHRY and CDR2 SYGVKD. The CDR3 totals 17 residues. Trimming at V came to 2 bases and at J to 0 bases, leaving 5 bases not matched to a gene. CDR3 nucleotides: TGTGCCATCAGTGAGGGAACAGGGGGCCTAGCCAAAAACATTCAGTACTTC. It encodes CAISEGTGGLAKNIQYF.

The rearrangement uses TRBV6-6 and TRBJ2-7, with a possible D match to TRBD1 (6 bases). This CDR3 is 13 amino acids long. Germline CDR1 reads MNHNY; CDR2 reads SVGAGI (reference sequence). Trimming pared 6 bases from V and 4 bases from J, leaving 13 bases between. The CDR3 nucleotides read TGTGCCAGCAGAACGGGACAAGGATACGAGCAGTACTTC. It codes for CASRTGQGYEQYF.